This T cell receptor (beta chain) was captured by sequencing in a study of breast tumors, draining lymph nodes, adjacent tissues. TCRdb re-called the multiplex PCR reads through MiXCR, storing one row per CDR3 protein. The sample carries fewer than 20,000 distinct CDR3 sequences, 45% recorded once. The sequenced sample consisted of tumor-adjacent breast tissue. The receptor's source is a female donor with breast cancer. Some clones in this sample may be carry-over from other donors' samples.

The CDR3 reads CASSLDINSPLHF. DNA of the CDR3: TGTGCCAGCAGCTTAGACATAAATTCACCCCTCCACTTT. The chain links TRBV7-3 to TRBJ1-6; no firm D call. This CDR3 spans 13 amino acids. The V gene lost 2 bases and the J gene lost 7 bases, with 6 bases spanning the gap. Germline V gene sequence: CDR1 SGHTA, CDR2 FQGTGA. The entire variable domain, with the rest obtained from reference TRBV7-3 and TRBJ1-6, is as follows: GAGVSQTPSNKVTEKGKYVELRCDPISGHTALYWYRQSLGQGPEFLIYFQGTGAADDSGLPNDRFFAVRPEGSVSTLKIQRTERGDSAVYLCASSLDINSPLHFGNGTRLTVT.